Each of the 13 T cell receptor beta chains below was sequenced from the same sample in a study of blood T cell repertoires in COVID-19. Method: immunoSEQ multiplex PCR; TCRdb's copy keeps in-frame clones and lacks some. The repertoire holds over 200,000 clones, with around 82% as singletons. The sequencing input was peripheral blood. The source of these receptors is a woman aged 40 to 50 with acute or convalescent COVID-19.

The V and J genes are TRBV5-6 and TRBJ1-2; TRBD1 agrees at 7 bases. The CDR3 loop spans 13 amino acids. Germline lookup yields CDR1 SGHDT and CDR2 YYEEEE. V shed 4 bases and J 3 bases; nucleotides not matched to a gene: 3. Here the CDR3 DNA reads TGTGCCAGCAGCCCCGACAGGGACTATGGCTACACCTTC. It codes for CASSPDRDYGYTF.

This chain joins TRBV19 and TRBJ1-1; D might be TRBD1 (5 bases). The V end lost 3 bases, the J end lost 4 bases, and 9 bases lay between the germline ends. Germline V gene sequence: CDR1 LNHDA, CDR2 SQIVND (reference sequence). This CDR3 has 13 amino acids. The CDR3 loop reads CASSMWGGTEAFF. The DNA of the CDR3 is TGTGCCAGTAGTATGTGGGGCGGCACTGAAGCTTTCTTT.

This rearrangement joins TRBV5-6 to TRBJ2-1, with D possibly matching TRBD1 (6 bases). Germline V gene data show CDR1 as SGHDT and CDR2 as YYEEEE. V lost 5 bases and J lost 0, with 12 bases in between. The CDR3 loop spans 15 amino acids. The CDR3 region is CASRPTGPSYNEQFF. The CDR3 DNA is TGTGCCAGCAGACCGACAGGCCCCTCCTACAATGAGCAGTTCTTC.

J is TRBJ2-2 and V is TRBV2; 11 positions match TRBD2. The CDR3 has 16 residues. Unmatched junction bases numbered 3, after V lost 5 bases and J lost 1 base. Germline CDR1 reads SNHLY; CDR2 reads FYNNEI. CDR3 protein: CASSRGTSGNTGELFF. CDR3 nucleotides: TGTGCCAGCAGTCGCGGGACTAGCGGGAACACCGGGGAGCTGTTTTTT.

This chain connects TRBV5-1 to TRBJ1-2; tentatively, D is TRBD1 (6 bases). The CDR3 has 14 residues. Germline-derived CDR1 and CDR2 are SGHRS and YFSETQ. V was cut by 4 bases and J by 4 bases, with 14 bases left in between. Written as DNA, the CDR3 is TGCGCCAGCAGCGCCCGACAGGCCTCCTATGGCTACACCTTC. Amino acid sequence: CASSARQASYGYTF. Full variable domain (missing parts from reference TRBV5-1 and TRBJ1-2): KAGVTQTPRYLIKTRGQQVTLSCSPISGHRSVSWYQQTPGQGLQFLFEYFSETQRNKGNFPGRFSGRQFSNSRSEMNVSTLELGDSALYLCASSARQASYGYTFGSGTRLTVV.

This chain joins TRBV6-5 and TRBJ1-2; the D gene is possibly TRBD1 (6 bases). The germline gives CDR1 MNHEY, CDR2 SVGAGI. The CDR3 covers 14 residues. Between the trimmed V and J ends, which lost 7 bases and 5 bases, there was a span of 17 bases. The CDR3 region is CASNAGEQIYGYTF. In DNA form, the CDR3 reads TGTGCCAGCAATGCAGGGGAACAGATTTATGGCTACACCTTC.

V usage is TRBV6-5 and J usage is TRBJ2-1; TRBD2 is a possible D gene (6 bases). This CDR3 contains 15 residues. V lost 6 bases, J lost 3 bases, and 15 bases lay in between. Germline V gives CDR1 MNHEY, CDR2 SVGAGI. CDR3 in DNA: TGTGCCAGCAGAGCCGAGCGGGCGAACTACAATGAGCAGTTCTTC. Translating it yields CASRAERANYNEQFF.

The chain employs TRBV5-6 and TRBJ2-1; D possibly corresponds to TRBD2 (5 bases). The CDR3 length is 13 residues. Deletions cut 3 bases from V and 7 bases from J, with 11 bases between. Per germline, CDR1 SGHDT and CDR2 YYEEEE. CDR3 nucleotide sequence: TGTGCCAGCAGCTCCTGGACTGCAAATGAGCAGTTCTTC. Its translation: CASSSWTANEQFF.

CDR3 sequence: CASSSVGLAGIETQYF. The CDR3 nucleotides read TGTGCCAGCAGTTCCGTTGGACTAGCGGGAATAGAGACCCAGTACTTC. This sequence joins TRBV27 and TRBJ2-5; 12 bases are shared with TRBD2. The CDR3 is 16 amino acids. Germline V CDR1 and CDR2: MNHEY, SMNVEV (reference sequence). Trimming at V came to 4 bases and at J to 4 bases, leaving 7 bases not matched to a gene.

The chain couples TRBV4-3 to TRBJ2-3; 8 bases match TRBD2. Germline V lookup: CDR1 LGHNA, CDR2 YSLEER. This CDR3 region has 15 residues. V trimming: 1 base; J trimming: 8 bases; junction bases outside the gene matches: 8. Written as DNA, the CDR3 is TGCGCCAGCAGCCAAGCACTAGCGGTAATAGGTACGCAGTATTTT. It encodes CASSQALAVIGTQYF.

The V and J genes are TRBV13 and TRBJ1-2; D not resolved. CDR3 length: 14 amino acids. Per germline, CDR1 PRHDT and CDR2 FYEKMQ (reference sequence). The V end was cut by 3 bases, the J end by 1 base, with 9 bases between. CDR3: CASSLFEGNYGYTF. CDR3 bases: TGTGCCAGCAGCTTGTTTGAGGGTAACTATGGCTACACCTTC. The entire variable domain, with the rest obtained from reference TRBV13 and TRBJ1-2, is as follows: AAGVIQSPRHLIKEKRETATLKCYPIPRHDTVYWYQQGPGQDPQFLISFYEKMQSDKGSIPDRFSAQQFSDYHSELNMSSLELGDSALYFCASSLFEGNYGYTFGSGTRLTVV.

This chain links TRBV24-1 with TRBJ2-1, with 14 nucleotides matching TRBD2. The germline gives CDR1 KGHDR, CDR2 SFDVKD. The CDR3 sequence is 18 residues long. V shed 3 bases and J 7 bases; nucleotides not matched to a gene: 10. The CDR3 region is CATSDATSGGGGFNEQFF. CDR3 nucleotides: TGTGCCACCAGTGATGCGACTAGCGGGGGGGGCGGCTTTAATGAGCAGTTCTTC.

J is TRBJ1-6 and V is TRBV4-1; D is perhaps TRBD1 (6 bases). The CDR3 spans 18 residues. CDR1 is MGHRA and CDR2 is YSYEKL in the germline V gene. The V gene lost 1 base and the J gene lost 1 base, with 14 bases spanning the gap. CDR3 bases: TGCGCCAGCAGCCAAGCCGGGACATCCTCTTCCTATAATTCACCCCTCCACTTT. It encodes CASSQAGTSSSYNSPLHF.